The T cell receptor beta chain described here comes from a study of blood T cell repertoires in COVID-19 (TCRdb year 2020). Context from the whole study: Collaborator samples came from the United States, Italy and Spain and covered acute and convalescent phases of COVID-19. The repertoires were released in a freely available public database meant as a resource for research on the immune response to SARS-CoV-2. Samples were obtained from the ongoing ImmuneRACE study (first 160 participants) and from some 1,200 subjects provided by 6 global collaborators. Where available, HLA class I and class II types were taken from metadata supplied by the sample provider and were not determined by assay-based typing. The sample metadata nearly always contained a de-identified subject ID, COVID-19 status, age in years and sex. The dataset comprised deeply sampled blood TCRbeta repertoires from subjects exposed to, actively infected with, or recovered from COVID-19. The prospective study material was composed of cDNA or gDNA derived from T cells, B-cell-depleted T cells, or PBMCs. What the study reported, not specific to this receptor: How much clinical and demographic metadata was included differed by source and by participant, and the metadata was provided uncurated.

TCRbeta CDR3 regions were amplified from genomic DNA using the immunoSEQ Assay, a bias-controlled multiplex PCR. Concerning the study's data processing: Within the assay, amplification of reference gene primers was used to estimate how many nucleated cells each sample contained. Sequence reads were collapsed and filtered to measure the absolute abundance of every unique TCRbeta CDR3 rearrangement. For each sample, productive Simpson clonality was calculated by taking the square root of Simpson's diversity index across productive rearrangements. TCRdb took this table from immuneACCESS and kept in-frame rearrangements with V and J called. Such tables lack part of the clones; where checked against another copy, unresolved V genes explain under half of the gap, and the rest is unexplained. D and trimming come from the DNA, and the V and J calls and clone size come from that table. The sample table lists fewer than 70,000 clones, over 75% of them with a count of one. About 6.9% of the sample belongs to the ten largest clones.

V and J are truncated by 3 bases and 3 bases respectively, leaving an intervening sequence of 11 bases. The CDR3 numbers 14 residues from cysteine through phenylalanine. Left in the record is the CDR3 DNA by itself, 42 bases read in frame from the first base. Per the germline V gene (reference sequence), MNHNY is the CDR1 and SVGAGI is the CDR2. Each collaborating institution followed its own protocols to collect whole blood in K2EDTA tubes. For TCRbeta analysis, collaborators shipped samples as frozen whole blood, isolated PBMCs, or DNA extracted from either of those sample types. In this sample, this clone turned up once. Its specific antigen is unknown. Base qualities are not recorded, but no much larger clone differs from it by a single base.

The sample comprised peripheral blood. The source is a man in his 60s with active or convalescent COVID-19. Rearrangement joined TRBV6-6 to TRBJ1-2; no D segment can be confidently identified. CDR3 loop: CASSYDTTDYGYTF. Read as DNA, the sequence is TGTGCCAGCAGTTATGATACTACGGACTATGGCTACACCTTC.